These 26 T cell receptor beta chains were all obtained from the same sample, sequenced in a study of CD8 T cells in ankylosing spondylitis listed by TCRdb under 2017. Libraries were prepared through 5' RACE. TCRdb names Illumina HiSeq 2500 as the instrument used. TCRdb trimmed the raw reads at Q25, called clones with MiXCR and kept productive beta chains. Every CDR3 protein is listed once, alongside the most common genes and DNA of its rows. A total of fewer than 200,000 distinct CDR3 sequences appear in this sample, around 19% of them only once. The ten top clones hold 7.8% of the sample. Material for sequencing was blood, either unsorted or a sorted T cell fraction (not recorded which). The source of these receptors is a male donor with ankylosing spondylitis or in good health (not recorded which).

This clonotype was seen more than once but under ten times. This rearrangement joins TRBV9 to TRBJ1-2; no reliable D call. Trimming stripped 0 bases from V and 5 bases from J, with 8 bases between. The CDR3 covers 13 residues. Germline assignment: CDR1 SGDLS and CDR2 YYNGEE. The CDR3 region is CASSVVSSYGYTF. The CDR3 DNA reads as TGTGCCAGCAGCGTAGTGTCATCGTATGGCTACACCTTC.

The sample holds many counts of this clonotype. The chain employs TRBV20-1 and TRBJ1-1; no firm D call. This CDR3 comprises 15 residues. The germline V gene has CDR1 DFQATT and CDR2 SNEGSKA (reference sequence). V lost 3 bases, J lost 1 base, and 15 bases lay in between. The CDR3 DNA reads as TGCAGTGCTAGGCTGAGTCGGGTGTCGAACACTGAAGCTTTCTTT. It codes for CSARLSRVSNTEAFF.

This clonotype appeared many times. V and J are TRBV20-1 and TRBJ2-2; TRBD2 matches at 14 bases. This CDR3 contains 18 residues. Germline-derived CDR1 and CDR2 are DFQATT and SNEGSKA (reference sequence). V trimming: 2 bases; J trimming: 0 bases; junction bases outside the gene matches: 5. This CDR3 is CSARRLAGGPANTGELFF. CDR3 bases: TGCAGTGCTAGAAGACTAGCGGGAGGGCCGGCGAACACCGGGGAGCTGTTTTTT.

The table lists this clonotype with many counts. The rearrangement links TRBV20-1 to TRBJ2-7; 11 bases align to TRBD2. V was pared by 5 bases and J by 0 bases, with 12 bases of the junction left unmatched. This CDR3 has 17 residues. CDR1 is DFQATT, CDR2 SNEGSKA, per germline (reference sequence). In nucleotides, the CDR3 is TGCAGTGCTTTGACCCTACTGACTAGCGGGACCTCCTACGAGCAGTACTTC. As protein: CSALTLLTSGTSYEQYF.

This clonotype appeared a few times. J is TRBJ2-3 and V is TRBV5-6; 13 nucleotides agree with TRBD2. This CDR3 has 15 amino acids. V gave up 6 bases and J gave up 8 bases; unmatched junction bases: 9. Germline V lookup: CDR1 SGHDT, CDR2 YYEEEE. The CDR3 spells CASTKGGLAGTTQYF. The CDR3 DNA reads TGTGCCAGCACGAAGGGGGGACTAGCGGGAACTACGCAGTATTTT.

This clonotype was seen ten or more times. The chain links TRBV5-1 to TRBJ2-3, with D possibly TRBD1 on 6 matching bases. Germline V gives CDR1 SGHRS, CDR2 YFSETQ. The CDR3 sequence is 14 residues long. V shed 0 bases and J shed 1 base, with 6 bases lying between them. The chain's CDR3 is CASSLEGGTDTQYF. The CDR3 DNA sequence: TGCGCCAGCAGCTTGGAGGGGGGCACAGATACGCAGTATTTT.

This chain uses TRBV12-3 or TRBV12-4 with TRBJ2-5; D is unresolved. V was cut by 6 bases and J by 5 bases, with 4 bases left in between. This CDR3 region has 10 residues. CDR3 bases: TGTGCCAGCAGGGGGGAGACCCAGTACTTC. Protein product: CASRGETQYF.

This clonotype was seen more than once but under ten times. CDR3 amino acids: CASSPDRVVADTQYF. The CDR3 region has the DNA TGCGCCAGCAGTCCGGACAGGGTTGTTGCAGATACGCAGTATTTT. The V call is TRBV5-1, the J call TRBJ2-3, with 8 bases matching TRBD1. V shed 5 bases and J 4 bases; nucleotides not matched to a gene: 9. Germline V gene lookup returns CDR1 SGHRS and CDR2 YFSETQ. The length of the CDR3 is 15 residues. The entire variable domain, with the rest obtained from reference TRBV5-1 and TRBJ2-3, is as follows: KAGVTQTPRYLIKTRGQQVTLSCSPISGHRSVSWYQQTPGQGLQFLFEYFSETQRNKGNFPGRFSGRQFSNSRSEMNVSTLELGDSALYLCASSPDRVVADTQYFGPGTRLTVL.

The J gene is TRBJ2-3, the V gene TRBV28; the D is unclear. Germline assignment: CDR1 MDHEN and CDR2 SYDVKM. Trimming left V 2 bases short and J 8 bases short, with 11 bases between. The CDR3 loop spans 13 amino acids. CDR3 residues: CASSLRMVITQYF. CDR3 nucleotide sequence: TGTGCCAGCAGTTTAAGGATGGTGATTACGCAGTATTTT.

This clonotype was found many times. The rearrangement uses TRBV20-1 and TRBJ1-2; 7 bases match TRBD1. In germline, CDR1 is DFQATT, CDR2 SNEGSKA (reference sequence). The trim removed 3 bases at V and 3 bases at J, leaving 19 bases unmatched. This CDR3 spans 18 amino acids. DNA for the CDR3: TGCAGTGCTAGCCTTGGCGCGGGACAGCTCCCTTCCGACTATGGCTACACCTTC. Translation gives CSASLGAGQLPSDYGYTF.

Concerning this clonotype: It may be a read error: a sequence one base away is much more abundant. CDR3 in amino acids: CSVRSDYGYTF. In nucleotides, the CDR3 is TGCAGTGTTAGAAGTGATTATGGCTACACCTTC. The chain employs TRBV20-1 and TRBJ1-2; D is unresolved. The CDR3 runs to 11 residues. Germline V lookup: CDR1 DFQATT, CDR2 SNEGSKA (reference sequence).

CDR3 DNA sequence: TGTGCCAGCAGCTACACTCCTCAGGGTAGGGGTCGAGAAGCTTTCTTT. It translates to CASSYTPQGRGREAFF. This chain joins TRBV7-2 and TRBJ1-1; D is perhaps TRBD1 (5 bases). V shed 4 bases and J shed 8 bases, with 23 bases lying between them. This CDR3 comprises 16 residues. Germline V gives CDR1 SGHTA, CDR2 FQGNSA. The variable domain in full, completed from reference TRBV7-2 and TRBJ1-1, reads GAGVSQSPSNKVTEKGKDVELRCDPISGHTALYWYRQSLGQGLEFLIYFQGNSAPDKSGLPSDRFSAERTGGSVSTLTIQRTQQEDSAVYLCASSYTPQGRGREAFFGQGTRLTVV.

The CDR3 DNA sequence: TGTGCCAGCAGCCAAGTCGCGGACATCGGAACGCAGTATTTT. Translation gives CASSQVADIGTQYF. The J gene is TRBJ2-3, the V gene TRBV3-1; TRBD1 might be the D (5 bases). The CDR3 is 14 residues long. With 1 base removed from V and 9 bases from J, the gap between germline ends came to 14 bases. Germline V CDR1 and CDR2: LGHDT, YNNKEL (reference sequence).

The chain uses TRBV5-1 and TRBJ2-7, with D perhaps assigned TRBD1 or TRBD2 (5 bases each). This CDR3 is built from 15 residues. CDR1 is SGHRS and CDR2 is YFSETQ in the germline V gene. V dropped 4 bases and J dropped 0 bases, with 14 bases sitting between them. The CDR3 coding sequence is TGCGCCAGCAGCCTCGGGACGTCGAGCTCCTACGAGCAGTACTTC. As protein: CASSLGTSSSYEQYF.

This clonotype was seen ten or more times. This chain connects TRBV20-1 to TRBJ2-1; 8 positions agree with TRBD2. Germline CDR1 is DFQATT and CDR2 is SNEGSKA (reference sequence). Unmatched junction bases numbered 6, after V lost 7 bases and J lost 7 bases. This CDR3 contains 12 residues. CDR3 residues: CSGSGRSNEQFF. DNA for the CDR3: TGCAGTGGGAGCGGGAGATCTAATGAGCAGTTCTTC.

This clonotype is a singleton in its sample. This sequence joins TRBV6-1 and TRBJ2-7; 7 bases match TRBD2. CDR1 MNHNS and CDR2 SASEGT come from the germline V gene. Losses at the gene ends were 7 bases for V and 3 bases for J; bases not matched to a gene: 9. The CDR3 spans 14 residues. CDR3 sequence reads: CASTDGREIYEQYF. The CDR3 DNA reads TGTGCCAGCACTGATGGGCGGGAGATCTACGAGCAGTACTTC.

This rearrangement joins TRBV7-3 to TRBJ1-1; D is unresolved. Germline CDR1 is SGHTA and CDR2 is FQGTGA. This CDR3 comprises 14 residues. V was cut by 2 bases and J by 1 base, with 8 bases left in between. CDR3 sequence reads: CASSLSRGNTEAFF. Written as DNA, the CDR3 is TGTGCCAGCAGCTTATCTCGGGGGAACACTGAAGCTTTCTTT.

This clonotype showed up just a few times. The V call is TRBV11-2, the J call TRBJ2-4; D ambiguous. With 1 base removed from V and 0 bases from J, the gap between germline ends came to 10 bases. Germline-derived CDR1 and CDR2 are SGHAT and FQNNGV. This CDR3 region has 16 residues. DNA for the CDR3: TGTGCCAGCAGCTTAGCAGGAGTTCTAGCCAAAAACATTCAGTACTTC. Protein: CASSLAGVLAKNIQYF.

The chain couples TRBV9 to TRBJ2-2; D ambiguous. Germline V lookup: CDR1 SGDLS, CDR2 YYNGEE. V was pared by 0 bases and J by 7 bases, with 10 bases between. The CDR3 runs to 14 residues. CDR3 DNA sequence: TGTGCCAGCAGCGTAGATTCCCTCAACGGGGAGCTGTTTTTT. This gives the protein CASSVDSLNGELFF.

V gene TRBV28 combines with J gene TRBJ2-7, with D possibly matching TRBD2 (6 bases). Trimming shortened V by 5 bases and J by 0 bases, and 14 bases separated the two germline ends. Germline V gives CDR1 MDHEN, CDR2 SYDVKM. The CDR3 has 15 residues. The CDR3 spells CASSPGTPSSYEQYF. In DNA form, the CDR3 reads TGTGCCAGCAGTCCCGGGACTCCAAGCTCCTACGAGCAGTACTTC.

The chain links TRBV5-1 to TRBJ2-5; 7 bases are shared with TRBD2. V shed 3 bases and J 0 bases; nucleotides not matched to a gene: 14. The CDR3 sequence is 18 residues long. Per germline, CDR1 SGHRS and CDR2 YFSETQ. As DNA, the CDR3 is TGCGCCAGCAGCTCCCCGGACCCTAGCGGAGGGTACCAAGAGACCCAGTACTTC. Protein sequence: CASSSPDPSGGYQETQYF.

This clonotype was seen more than once but under ten times. The J gene is TRBJ2-7, the V gene TRBV28; TRBD2 matches at 7 bases. Germline V gene sequence: CDR1 MDHEN, CDR2 SYDVKM. The CDR3 has 14 amino acids. The J segment lost 2 bases and the V segment lost 3 bases, leaving 4 bases of the junction unmatched. In DNA form, the CDR3 reads TGTGCCAGCAGTTTCAAGGGACTAACCTACGAGCAGTACTTC. It codes for CASSFKGLTYEQYF.

This clonotype has at least ten counts. The rearrangement links TRBV2 to TRBJ2-7; D is unresolved. V lost 5 bases, J lost 4 bases, and 6 bases lay in between. This CDR3 contains 11 residues. Looked up from germline, CDR1 is SNHLY and CDR2 is FYNNEI. In DNA form, the CDR3 reads TGTGCCAGCAGTACGGGTTACGAGCAGTACTTC. This translates into CASSTGYEQYF.

This clonotype occurred many times. This chain uses TRBV27 with TRBJ1-1; D is unclear. Germline V gene data show CDR1 as MNHEY and CDR2 as SMNVEV (reference sequence). V lost 8 bases and J 4 bases, leaving 11 bases between the germline ends. This CDR3 is built from 12 residues. The chain's CDR3 is CASADLGTEAFF. The DNA of the CDR3 is TGTGCCAGCGCAGACCTAGGCACTGAAGCTTTCTTT.

V gene TRBV5-1 combines with J gene TRBJ2-2; 9 positions agree with TRBD1. Losses at the gene ends were 5 bases for V and 3 bases for J; bases not matched to a gene: 8. Germline V gives CDR1 SGHRS, CDR2 YFSETQ. The CDR3 consists of 16 residues. The CDR3 protein is CASSRTGEGDTGELFF. The CDR3 nucleotides are TGCGCCAGCAGTCGGACAGGGGAGGGGGACACCGGGGAGCTGTTTTTT.

This clonotype occurred many times. V is TRBV4-1 and J is TRBJ2-1; D uncertain. V lost 1 base, J lost 12 bases, and 13 bases lay in between. Germline CDR1 and CDR2: MGHRA and YSYEKL. The CDR3 is made up of 13 amino acids. The CDR3: CASSQVHGNRQFF. Here the CDR3 DNA reads TGCGCCAGCAGCCAAGTTCACGGTAATAGGCAGTTCTTC.